The present entry profiles one TCR beta chain with its context. This CDR3 contains 13 residues. CDR1 is SEHNR, CDR2 FQNEAQ, per germline (reference sequence). In each case, RNA was isolated and then reverse transcribed into cDNA as the sequencing template. The repertoire was sequenced with immunoSEQ multiplex PCR; TCRdb's copy has only in-frame clones and lacks some. This sample has some 150,000 clones, with roughly four fifths found just once. This entry is derived from a study of CD8+ T cells in alopecia areata. Stated treatment: oral pan-JAK inhibitor, 5-10 mg twice daily. The receptor's source is a human donor with alopecia areata. V and J are TRBV7-9 and TRBJ2-5; TRBD1 matches 9 bases. The J call may be mistaken, given a closer DNA end match to TRBJ2-7. The source was CD8+ T cells sorted from blood, collected at week 4, from a patient treated with tofacitinib. The DNA of the CDR3 is TGTGCCAGCAGCCTACAGGGGGCATACGAGCAGTACTTC. This codes for CASSLQGAYEQYF.